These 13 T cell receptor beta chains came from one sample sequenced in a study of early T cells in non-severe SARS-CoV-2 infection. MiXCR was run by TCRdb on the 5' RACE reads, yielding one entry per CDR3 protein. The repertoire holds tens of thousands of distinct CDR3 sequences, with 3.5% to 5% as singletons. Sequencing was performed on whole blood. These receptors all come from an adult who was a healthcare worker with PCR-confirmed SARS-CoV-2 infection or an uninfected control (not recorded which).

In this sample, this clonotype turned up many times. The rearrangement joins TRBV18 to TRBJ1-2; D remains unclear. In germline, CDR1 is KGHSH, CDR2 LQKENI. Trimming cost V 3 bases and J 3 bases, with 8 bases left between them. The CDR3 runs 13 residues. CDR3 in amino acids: CASSPQADYGYTF. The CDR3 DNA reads TGTGCCAGCTCACCGCAGGCAGACTATGGCTACACCTTC.

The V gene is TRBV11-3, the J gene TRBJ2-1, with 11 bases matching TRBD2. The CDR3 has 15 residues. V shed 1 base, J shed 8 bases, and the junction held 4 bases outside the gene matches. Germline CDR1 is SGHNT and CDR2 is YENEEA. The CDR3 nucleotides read TGTGCCAGCAGCTTAGGGCTAGCGGGAGGTTATGAGCAGTTCTTC. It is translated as CASSLGLAGGYEQFF.

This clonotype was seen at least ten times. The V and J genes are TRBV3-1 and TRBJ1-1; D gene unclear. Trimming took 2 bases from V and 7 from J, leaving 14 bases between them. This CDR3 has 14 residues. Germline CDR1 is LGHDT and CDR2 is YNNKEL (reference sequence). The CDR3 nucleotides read TGTGCCAGCAGCCAAAAATTAACGTGGAGTGAAGCTTTCTTT. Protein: CASSQKLTWSEAFF.

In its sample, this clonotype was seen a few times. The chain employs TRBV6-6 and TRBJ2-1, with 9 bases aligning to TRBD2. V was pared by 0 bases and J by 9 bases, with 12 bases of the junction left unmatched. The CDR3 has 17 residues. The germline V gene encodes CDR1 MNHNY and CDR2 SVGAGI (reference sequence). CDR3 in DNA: TGTGCCAGCAGTTACTCCCGGGGTAGCGGGAGTAGGAGTGAGCAGTTCTTC. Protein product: CASSYSRGSGSRSEQFF.

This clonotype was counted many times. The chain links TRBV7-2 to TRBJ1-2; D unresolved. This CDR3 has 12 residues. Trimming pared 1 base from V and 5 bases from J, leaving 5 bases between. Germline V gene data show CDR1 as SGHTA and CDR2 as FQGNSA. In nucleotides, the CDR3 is TGTGCCAGCAGCTTAGTAGGGTATGGCTACACCTTC. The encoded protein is CASSLVGYGYTF.

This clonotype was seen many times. The CDR3 reads CSALTLAENTDTQYF. CDR3 DNA sequence: TGCAGTGCCCTTACACTAGCGGAGAACACAGATACGCAGTATTTT. V gene TRBV20-1 combines with J gene TRBJ2-3; the match to TRBD2 covers 8 bases. V shed 6 bases and J 2 bases; nucleotides not matched to a gene: 10. CDR1 and CDR2 from the germline V gene are DFQATT and SNEGSKA (reference sequence). This CDR3 spans 15 amino acids.

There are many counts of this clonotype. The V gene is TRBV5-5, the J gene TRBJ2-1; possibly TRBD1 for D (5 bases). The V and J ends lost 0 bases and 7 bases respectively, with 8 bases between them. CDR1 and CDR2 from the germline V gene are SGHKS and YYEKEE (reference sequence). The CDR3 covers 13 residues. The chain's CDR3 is CASSLGQMNEQFF. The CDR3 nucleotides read TGTGCCAGCAGCTTGGGACAGATGAATGAGCAGTTCTTC.

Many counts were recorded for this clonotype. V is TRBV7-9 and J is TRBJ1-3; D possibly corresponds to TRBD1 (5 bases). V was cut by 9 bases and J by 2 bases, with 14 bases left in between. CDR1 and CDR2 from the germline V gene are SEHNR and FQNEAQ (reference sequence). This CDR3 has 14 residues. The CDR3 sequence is CASNPRATGNTIYF. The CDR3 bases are TGTGCCAGTAACCCCAGGGCTACTGGAAACACCATATATTTT.

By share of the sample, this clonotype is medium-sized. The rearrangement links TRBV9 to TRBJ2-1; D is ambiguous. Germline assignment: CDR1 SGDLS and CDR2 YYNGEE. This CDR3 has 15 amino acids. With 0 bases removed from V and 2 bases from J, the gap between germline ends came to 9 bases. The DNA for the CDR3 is TGTGCCAGCAGCGTAGCAAGCGACCCCTACAATGAGCAGTTCTTC. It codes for CASSVASDPYNEQFF.

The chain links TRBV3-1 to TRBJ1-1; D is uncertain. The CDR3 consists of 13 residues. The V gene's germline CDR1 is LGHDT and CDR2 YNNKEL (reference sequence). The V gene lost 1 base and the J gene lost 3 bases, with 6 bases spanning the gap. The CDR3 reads CASSQGFYTEAFF. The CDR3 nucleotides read TGTGCCAGCAGCCAAGGATTCTACACTGAAGCTTTCTTT.

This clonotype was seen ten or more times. The CDR3 DNA reads as TGCAGCGTTGAAGTTGGAGACGAGCAGTACTTC. It yields the protein CSVEVGDEQYF. The genes are TRBV29-1 and TRBJ2-7; D not resolved. Germline V gene lookup returns CDR1 SQVTM and CDR2 ANQGSEA. The CDR3 spans 11 residues. Trimming took off 1 base at V and 5 bases at J, with 6 bases between the two ends.

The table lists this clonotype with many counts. The CDR3 region is CSAENPGQGKLGSYYNEQFF. CDR3 nucleotide sequence: TGCAGTGCAGAGAATCCGGGACAGGGGAAGCTTGGCTCCTACTACAATGAGCAGTTCTTC. The chain uses TRBV20-1 and TRBJ2-1, with TRBD1 matching 10 bases. The V and J ends lost 6 bases and 3 bases, in that order; junction bases with no gene match: 23. The CDR3 sequence is 20 residues long. Germline assignment: CDR1 DFQATT and CDR2 SNEGSKA (reference sequence).

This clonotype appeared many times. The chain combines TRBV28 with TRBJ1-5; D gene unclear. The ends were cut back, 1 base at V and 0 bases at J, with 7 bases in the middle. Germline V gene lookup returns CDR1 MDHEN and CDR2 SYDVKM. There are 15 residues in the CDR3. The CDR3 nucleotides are TGTGCCAGCAGTTTATTAGGGAATAGCAATCAGCCCCAGCATTTT. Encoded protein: CASSLLGNSNQPQHF.